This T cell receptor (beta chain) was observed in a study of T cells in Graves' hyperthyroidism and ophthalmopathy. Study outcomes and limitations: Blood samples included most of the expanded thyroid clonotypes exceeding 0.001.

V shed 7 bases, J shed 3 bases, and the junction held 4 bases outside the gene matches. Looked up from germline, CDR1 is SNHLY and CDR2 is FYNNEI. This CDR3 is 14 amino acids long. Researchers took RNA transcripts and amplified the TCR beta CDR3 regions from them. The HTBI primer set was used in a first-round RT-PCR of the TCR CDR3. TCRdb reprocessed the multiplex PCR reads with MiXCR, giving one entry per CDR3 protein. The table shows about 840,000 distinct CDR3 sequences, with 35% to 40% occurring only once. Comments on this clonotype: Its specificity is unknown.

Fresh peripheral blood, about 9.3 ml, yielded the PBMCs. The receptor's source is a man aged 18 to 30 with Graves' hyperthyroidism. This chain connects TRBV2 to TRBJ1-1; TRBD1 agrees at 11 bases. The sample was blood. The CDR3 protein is CASIRTGGYTEAFF. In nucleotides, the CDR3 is TGTGCCAGCATCAGGACAGGGGGCTACACTGAAGCTTTCTTT.